This T cell receptor beta chain was retrieved from a study of T cells in Graves' hyperthyroidism and ophthalmopathy. Study-level findings and limits: Most clonotypes expanded in the thyroid (above 0.001) were also present in blood.

There were TCR beta CDR3 regions amplified from RNA transcripts. Initially, a first-round RT-PCR of the TCR CDR3 employed the HTBI primer set. TCRdb called the multiplex PCR reads again in MiXCR, with one record for every CDR3 protein. The data show about 600,000 distinct CDR3 sequences, 14% seen once. The cohort's ophthalmopathy patients, a group with duration under 3 months, had a Clinical Activity Score of at least 3 and a NOSPECS grade of at least 4. Those patients with uncontrolled infection, other autoimmune disease, pregnancy or lactation were excluded. Diagnostic decisions used clinical symptoms, serum thyroxine and TRAb, thyroid ultrasound and orbital computed tomography. This clonotype was seen repeatedly, ten times or more. Its antigen remains unknown. The source is a woman aged 18 to 35 with Graves' ophthalmopathy. Sequencing was carried out using blood.

CDR3: CSATDRGQNEQYF. The CDR3 DNA sequence: TGCAGTGCCACCGACAGGGGGCAGAACGAGCAGTACTTC. The rearrangement uses TRBV20-1 and TRBJ2-7, with 10 bases matching TRBD1. V was pared by 6 bases and J by 5 bases, with 7 bases of the junction left unmatched. There are 13 residues in the CDR3. The V gene's germline CDR1 is DFQATT and CDR2 SNEGSKA (reference sequence).